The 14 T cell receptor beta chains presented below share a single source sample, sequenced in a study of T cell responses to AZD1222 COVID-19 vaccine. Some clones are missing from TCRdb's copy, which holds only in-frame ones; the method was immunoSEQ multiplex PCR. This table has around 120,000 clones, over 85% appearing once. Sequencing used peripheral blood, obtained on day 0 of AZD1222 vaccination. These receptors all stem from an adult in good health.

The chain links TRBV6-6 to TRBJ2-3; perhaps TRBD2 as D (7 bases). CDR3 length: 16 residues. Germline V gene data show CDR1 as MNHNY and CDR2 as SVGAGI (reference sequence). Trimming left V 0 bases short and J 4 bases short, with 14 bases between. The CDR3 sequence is CASSYSGGAISDTQYF. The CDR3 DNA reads TGTGCCAGCAGTTACTCAGGGGGGGCCATTTCAGATACGCAGTATTTT.

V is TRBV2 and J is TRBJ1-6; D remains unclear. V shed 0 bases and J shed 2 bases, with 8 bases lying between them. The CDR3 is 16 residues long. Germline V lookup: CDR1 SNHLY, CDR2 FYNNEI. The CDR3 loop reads CASSEAWTAYNSPLHF. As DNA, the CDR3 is TGTGCCAGCAGTGAAGCTTGGACCGCCTATAATTCACCCCTCCACTTT.

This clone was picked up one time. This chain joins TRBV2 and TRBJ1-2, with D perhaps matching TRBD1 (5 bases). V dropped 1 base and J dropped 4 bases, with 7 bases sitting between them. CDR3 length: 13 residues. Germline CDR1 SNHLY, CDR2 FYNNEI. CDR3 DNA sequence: TGTGCCAGCAGTGAAGACAGGAGCTATGGCTACACCTTC. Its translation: CASSEDRSYGYTF.

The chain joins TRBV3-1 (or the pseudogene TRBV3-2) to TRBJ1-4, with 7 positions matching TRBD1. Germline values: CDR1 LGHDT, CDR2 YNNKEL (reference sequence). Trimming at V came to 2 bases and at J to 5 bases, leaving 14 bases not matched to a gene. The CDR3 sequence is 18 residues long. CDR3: CASSQRQGGRRANEKLFF. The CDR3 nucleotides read TGTGCCAGCAGCCAACGACAGGGAGGTAGGCGGGCGAATGAAAAACTGTTTTTT.

CDR3 in amino acids: CASLGLADHTDTQYF. The CDR3 nucleotides are TGTGCCAGCCTGGGACTAGCGGACCACACAGATACGCAGTATTTT. The V call is TRBV2, the J call TRBJ2-3; TRBD2 aligns across 11 bases. V lost 8 bases to trimming and J lost 2 bases; unmatched junction nucleotides: 6. Germline values: CDR1 SNHLY, CDR2 FYNNEI. The CDR3 has 15 amino acids. The whole variable domain, filled in from reference TRBV2 and TRBJ2-3, reads EPEVTQTPSHQVTQMGQEVILRCVPISNHLYFYWYRQILGQKVEFLVSFYNNEISEKSEIFDDQFSVERPDGSNFTLKIRSTKLEDSAMYFCASLGLADHTDTQYFGPGTRLTVL.

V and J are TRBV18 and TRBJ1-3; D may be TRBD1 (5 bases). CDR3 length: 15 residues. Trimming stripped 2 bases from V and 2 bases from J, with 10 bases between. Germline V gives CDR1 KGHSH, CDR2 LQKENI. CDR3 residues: CASSPSGGAGNTIYF. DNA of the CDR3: TGTGCCAGCTCACCATCGGGGGGGGCTGGAAACACCATATATTTT.

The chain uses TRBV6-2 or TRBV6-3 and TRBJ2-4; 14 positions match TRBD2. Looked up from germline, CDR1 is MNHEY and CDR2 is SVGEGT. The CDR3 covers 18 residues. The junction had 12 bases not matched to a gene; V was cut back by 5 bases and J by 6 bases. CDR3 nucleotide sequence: TGTGCCAGCAGTCGGACCAAATCCGGGACTAGCGGGGGAAACATTCAGTACTTC. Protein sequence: CASSRTKSGTSGGNIQYF.

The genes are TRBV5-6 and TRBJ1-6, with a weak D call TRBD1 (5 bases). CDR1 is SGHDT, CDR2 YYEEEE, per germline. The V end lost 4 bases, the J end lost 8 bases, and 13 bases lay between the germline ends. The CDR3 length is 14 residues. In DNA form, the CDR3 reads TGTGCCAGCAGCCTCCAAAGGGGTTATTCACCCCTCCACTTT. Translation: CASSLQRGYSPLHF.

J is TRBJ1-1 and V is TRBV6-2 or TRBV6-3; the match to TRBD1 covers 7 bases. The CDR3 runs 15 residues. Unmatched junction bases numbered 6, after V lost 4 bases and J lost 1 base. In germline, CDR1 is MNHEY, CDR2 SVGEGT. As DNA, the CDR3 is TGTGCCAGCAGTTCGATCCGGACAGGGAACACTGAAGCTTTCTTT. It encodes CASSSIRTGNTEAFF.

CDR3 loop: CASSSPGPPNTGELFF. The CDR3, as DNA: TGTGCCAGCAGTTCTCCGGGCCCCCCGAACACCGGGGAGCTGTTTTTT. This sequence joins TRBV27 and TRBJ2-2; D not certain. The ends were cut back, 4 bases at V and 0 bases at J, with 12 bases in the middle. CDR1 and CDR2 (germline): MNHEY, SMNVEV (reference sequence). The length of the CDR3 is 16 residues.

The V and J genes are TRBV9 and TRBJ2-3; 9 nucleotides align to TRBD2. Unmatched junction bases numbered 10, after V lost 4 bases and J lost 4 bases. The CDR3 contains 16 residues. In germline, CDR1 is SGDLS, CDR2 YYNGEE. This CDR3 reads CASSSGTIAGADTQYF. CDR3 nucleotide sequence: TGTGCCAGCAGCTCGGGGACGATAGCGGGAGCAGATACGCAGTATTTT.

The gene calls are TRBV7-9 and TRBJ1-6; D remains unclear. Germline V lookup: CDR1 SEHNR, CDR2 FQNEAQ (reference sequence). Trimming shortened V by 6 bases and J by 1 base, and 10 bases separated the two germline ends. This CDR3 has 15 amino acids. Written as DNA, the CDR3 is TGTGCCAGCAGAGGCGGAAATTCCTATAATTCACCCCTCCACTTT. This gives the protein CASRGGNSYNSPLHF.

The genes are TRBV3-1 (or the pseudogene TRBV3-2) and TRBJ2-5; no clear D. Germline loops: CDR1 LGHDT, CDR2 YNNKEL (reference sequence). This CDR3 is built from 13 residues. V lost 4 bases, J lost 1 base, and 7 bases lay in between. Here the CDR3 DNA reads TGTGCCAGCAGCCTCCAATCCCAAGAGACCCAGTACTTC. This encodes CASSLQSQETQYF.

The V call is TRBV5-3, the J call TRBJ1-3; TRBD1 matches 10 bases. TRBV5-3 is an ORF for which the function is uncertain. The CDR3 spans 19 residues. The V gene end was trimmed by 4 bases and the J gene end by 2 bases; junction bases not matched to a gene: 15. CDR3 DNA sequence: TGTGCCAGAAGCCTAACCATACCGGGACAGGGGCTTACTGGAAACACCATATATTTT. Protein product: CARSLTIPGQGLTGNTIYF.